This TCR beta chain comes out of a study of a mutant IDH1 vaccine in newly diagnosed glioma. For the study at large: Males made up about 60% and females about 40% of treated patients, whose mean age was approximately 41 years.

Time point described: baseline, week 1 (first vaccination visit). The treatment is: pre-vaccination baseline after standard-of-care therapy. Here immunoSEQ multiplex PCR was the method, and the copy in TCRdb shows in-frame clones only, minus some. Of about 66,000 clones listed, 80% to 90% are singletons. Germline CDR1 is SQVTM and CDR2 is ANQGSEA. Germline trimming cut 7 bases from V and 6 bases from J; bases unmatched to any gene: 8. CDR3 length equals 12 residues. The sequence derives from a man younger than 40 with glioma. The V call is TRBV29-1, the J call TRBJ1-1; 7 positions match TRBD1. Sequencing used PBMCs, obtained from a glioma patient treated with radiotherapy, temozolomide or both. DNA of the CDR3: TGCAGCGACACCAGGACAGGTGCTGAAGCTTTCTTT. Protein: CSDTRTGAEAFF.